Each of the 19 T cell receptor beta chains below was sequenced from the same sample in a study of T cells in Graves' hyperthyroidism and ophthalmopathy. RNA transcripts yielded amplified TCR beta CDR3 regions. Researchers ran a first-round RT-PCR on the TCR CDR3 using the HTBI primer set. TCRdb passed the multiplex PCR reads through MiXCR, listing each CDR3 protein once. Of about 690,000 distinct CDR3 sequences in the sample, around 16% were seen once. The specimen was blood. Every receptor here comes from a man aged 45-65 years with Graves' hyperthyroidism.

This clonotype has ten or more counts. This sequence joins TRBV2 and TRBJ2-1; the D gene could be TRBD1 or TRBD2 (5 bases each). Trimming left V 3 bases short and J 9 bases short, with 15 bases between. The CDR3 spans 14 residues. Germline V lookup: CDR1 SNHLY, CDR2 FYNNEI. CDR3 sequence: CASSELRGVVEQFF. CDR3 DNA: TGTGCCAGCAGTGAGTTAAGGGGAGTTGTTGAGCAGTTCTTC.

J is TRBJ1-3 and V is TRBV20-1; no clear D gene. V shed 1 base and J shed 0 bases, with 10 bases lying between them. Germline V gives CDR1 DFQATT, CDR2 SNEGSKA (reference sequence). The CDR3 is 15 amino acids. The CDR3 DNA sequence: TGCAGTGCTAGAGCTCCGGAGTTCTCTGGAAACACCATATATTTT. This sequence encodes CSARAPEFSGNTIYF.

V is TRBV19 and J is TRBJ1-5; D uncertain. V lost 4 bases to trimming and J lost 0 bases, with 13 bases between them. The CDR3 has 16 residues. Germline loops: CDR1 LNHDA, CDR2 SQIVND (reference sequence). CDR3 DNA: TGTGCCAGTAGTAAAGAGACACTCTATAGCAATCAGCCCCAGCATTTT. It codes for CASSKETLYSNQPQHF. Full variable domain (rest looked up from reference TRBV19 and TRBJ1-5): DGGITQSPKYLFRKEGQNVTLSCEQNLNHDAMYWYRQDPGQGLRLIYYSQIVNDFQKGDIAEGYSVSREKKESFPLTVTSAQKNPTAFYLCASSKETLYSNQPQHFGDGTRLSIL.

As concerns this clonotype: Germline and junction disagree at one end, which may indicate a read error. The chain carries TRBV11-2 and TRBJ1-1, with 8 bases lining up with TRBD1. The CDR3 extends over 16 amino acids. Looked up from germline, CDR1 is SGHAT and CDR2 is FQNNGV. The CDR3 sequence: CASSLRRQGMKTEAFF. In nucleotides, the CDR3 is TGTGCCAGCAGCTTACGCAGACAGGGGATGAAGACTGAAGCTTTCTTT.

The CDR3 bases are TGTGCCATCAGTGACTTGACTAGCGGGAGGTCAAATGAGCAGTTCTTC. Translation: CAISDLTSGRSNEQFF. J is TRBJ2-1 and V is TRBV10-3, with 13 bases matching TRBD2. J was trimmed by 7 bases and V by 3 bases; bases with no gene match: 6. The CDR3 runs to 16 residues. Germline V gene data show CDR1 as ENHRY and CDR2 as SYGVKD.

This clonotype occurred many times. V gene TRBV10-2 combines with J gene TRBJ2-1, with D maybe TRBD1 (6 bases). Trimming left V 4 bases short and J 3 bases short, with 19 bases between. The CDR3 extends over 17 amino acids. Germline V lookup: CDR1 WSHSY, CDR2 SAAADI. As DNA, the CDR3 is TGCGCCAGCAGTGGACCCCGAACAGGGTTCAGCTACAATGAGCAGTTCTTC. It translates to CASSGPRTGFSYNEQFF.

The V gene is TRBV29-1, the J gene TRBJ2-2, with TRBD1 matching over 9 bases. This CDR3 has 14 amino acids. V dropped 7 bases and J dropped 4; count of bases not matched to a gene: 7. Germline V gives CDR1 SQVTM, CDR2 ANQGSEA. The CDR3 coding sequence is TGCAGCGCCGCCGGACAGGGGCTCACCGGGGAGCTGTTTTTT. Encoded protein: CSAAGQGLTGELFF.

This clonotype was seen at least ten times. The chain is built from TRBV2 and TRBJ1-2; a possible D gene is TRBD1 (5 bases). The germline gives CDR1 SNHLY, CDR2 FYNNEI. The V and J ends lost 4 bases and 5 bases respectively, with 17 bases between them. The length of the CDR3 is 15 residues. The CDR3 region is CASSGHGTAQYGYTF. The CDR3 DNA reads TGTGCCAGCAGTGGACACGGGACGGCCCAATATGGCTACACCTTC. The full variable domain, rest sourced from reference TRBV2 and TRBJ1-2, is EPEVTQTPSHQVTQMGQEVILRCVPISNHLYFYWYRQILGQKVEFLVSFYNNEISEKSEIFDDQFSVERPDGSNFTLKIRSTKLEDSAMYFCASSGHGTAQYGYTFGSGTRLTVV.

This clonotype was detected ten times or more. V and J are TRBV2 and TRBJ1-1; possibly TRBD1 for D (5 bases). CDR3 length: 12 residues. The germline gives CDR1 SNHLY, CDR2 FYNNEI. The V gene lost 6 bases and the J gene lost 4 bases, with 9 bases spanning the gap. In nucleotides, the CDR3 is TGTGCCAGCAGCAGGGATCCCACTGAAGCTTTCTTT. This codes for CASSRDPTEAFF.

This clonotype has at least ten counts. The rearrangement links TRBV20-1 to TRBJ2-1, with TRBD1 matching over 8 bases. CDR1 is DFQATT and CDR2 is SNEGSKA in the germline V gene (reference sequence). Trimming took 3 bases from V and 10 from J; bases not matched to a gene: 5. The CDR3 extends over 12 amino acids. In DNA, the CDR3 is TGCAGTGCTAGCCAGGGGGCAGGAGAGCAGTTCTTC. The encoded protein is CSASQGAGEQFF.

This clonotype was observed many times. This chain connects TRBV5-1 to TRBJ2-7; 8 bases agree with TRBD1. This CDR3 has 14 amino acids. Germline V gene data show CDR1 as SGHRS and CDR2 as YFSETQ. V lost 4 bases, J lost 1 base, and 4 bases stayed unmatched. For the CDR3, the DNA is TGCGCCAGCAGCCAGAGGACAGGGTCCTACGAGCAGTACTTC. This codes for CASSQRTGSYEQYF.

The J gene is TRBJ1-4, the V gene TRBV11-2; D possibly corresponds to TRBD1 (6 bases). V lost 4 bases and J lost 8, with 14 bases in between. The CDR3 totals 14 residues. Germline CDR1 and CDR2: SGHAT and FQNNGV. CDR3 sequence: CASSSSGGHEKLFF. In nucleotides, the CDR3 is TGTGCCAGCAGCTCCTCGGGGGGCCACGAAAAACTGTTTTTT.

J is TRBJ2-1 and V is TRBV10-3; 9 bases match TRBD2. The V segment lost 0 bases and the J segment 9 bases; nucleotides outside the gene matches: 9. The V gene's germline CDR1 is ENHRY and CDR2 SYGVKD. The CDR3 extends over 16 amino acids. This CDR3 is CAISESAGGPMIEQFF. The CDR3 region has the DNA TGTGCCATCAGTGAGTCTGCGGGAGGGCCTATGATTGAGCAGTTCTTC.

The CDR3, as DNA: TGTGCCAGCAGTTACCGAACTAGTTCCGAGCAGTACTTC. It translates to CASSYRTSSEQYF. V is TRBV6-5 and J is TRBJ2-7; D is possibly TRBD2 (5 bases). The length of the CDR3 is 13 residues. Trimming cost V 2 bases and J 6 bases, with 11 bases left between them. Germline CDR1 and CDR2: MNHEY and SVGAGI.

This clonotype was counted at least ten times. The rearrangement joins TRBV20-1 to TRBJ2-3; 9 bases match TRBD2. Germline-derived CDR1 and CDR2 are DFQATT and SNEGSKA (reference sequence). The CDR3 extends over 13 amino acids. With V trimmed by 6 bases and J by 1 base, 2 bases remained unmatched. The CDR3 sequence: CSARTSGTDTQYF. CDR3 coding DNA: TGCAGTGCCCGGACTAGCGGCACAGATACGCAGTATTTT.

This clonotype was seen only a few times. CDR3 DNA: TGTGCCAGCAGAACACTAGCGGGACCTTACAATGAGCAGTTCTTC. Amino acid sequence: CASRTLAGPYNEQFF. The V call is TRBV6-1, the J call TRBJ2-1; 10 bases align to TRBD2. The CDR3 spans 15 residues. Germline CDR1 MNHNS, CDR2 SASEGT. Trimming took 6 bases from V and 4 from J; bases not matched to a gene: 6.

This clonotype was seen many times. The rearrangement links TRBV2 to TRBJ2-7; D is unclear. The CDR3 contains 17 residues. Between the trimmed V and J ends, which lost 0 bases and 1 base, there was a span of 16 bases. Germline CDR1 is SNHLY and CDR2 is FYNNEI. Here the CDR3 reads CASSEALRGLVSYEQYF. The CDR3 bases are TGTGCCAGCAGTGAAGCGCTTCGAGGCCTAGTTTCCTACGAGCAGTACTTC.

This chain connects TRBV3-1 to TRBJ2-1; maybe TRBD1 (6 bases). The CDR3 has 13 amino acids. Germline V gives CDR1 LGHDT, CDR2 YNNKEL (reference sequence). With 5 bases removed from V and 6 bases from J, the gap between germline ends came to 11 bases. CDR3 protein: CASSGGRVNEQFF. CDR3 DNA sequence: TGTGCCAGCAGCGGGGGCAGGGTCAATGAGCAGTTCTTC.

This clonotype occurred many times. The J gene is TRBJ1-6, the V gene TRBV6-1, with D tentatively TRBD1 (5 bases). Per the germline V gene, CDR1 is MNHNS and CDR2 is SASEGT. V was pared by 7 bases and J by 6 bases, with 16 bases between. CDR3 length: 15 residues. CDR3 amino acids: CASTRRGLGNSPLHF. DNA for the CDR3: TGTGCCAGCACCCGAAGGGGACTGGGTAATTCACCCCTCCACTTT.